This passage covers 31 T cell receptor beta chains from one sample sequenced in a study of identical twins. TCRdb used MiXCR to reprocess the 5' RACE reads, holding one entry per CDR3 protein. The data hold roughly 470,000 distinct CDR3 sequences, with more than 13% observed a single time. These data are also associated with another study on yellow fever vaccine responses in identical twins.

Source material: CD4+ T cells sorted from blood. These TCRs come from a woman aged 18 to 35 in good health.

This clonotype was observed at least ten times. The CDR3 bases are TGTGCCAGCAGCTTAGAGGGGGGCGGGGAGCTGTTTTTT. Translated: CASSLEGGGELFF. The V and J genes are TRBV11-2 and TRBJ2-2; the D gene is possibly TRBD2 (6 bases). Trimming stripped 0 bases from V and 7 bases from J, with 6 bases between. The CDR3 extends over 13 amino acids. The germline CDR1 and CDR2 sequences are SGHAT and FQNNGV.

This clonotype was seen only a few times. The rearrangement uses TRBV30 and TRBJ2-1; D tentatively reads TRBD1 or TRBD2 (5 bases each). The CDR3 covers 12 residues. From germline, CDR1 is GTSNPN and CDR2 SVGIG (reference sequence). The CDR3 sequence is CARDQGVGEQFF. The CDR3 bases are TGTGCACGGGACCAGGGAGTAGGGGAGCAGTTCTTC.

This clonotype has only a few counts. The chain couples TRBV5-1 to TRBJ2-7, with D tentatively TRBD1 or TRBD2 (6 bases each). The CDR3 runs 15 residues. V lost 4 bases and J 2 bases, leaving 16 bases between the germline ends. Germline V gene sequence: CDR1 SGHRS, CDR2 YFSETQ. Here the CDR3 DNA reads TGCGCCAGCAGCAGACGGGGGCGGGATCCCTACGAGCAGTACTTC. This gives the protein CASSRRGRDPYEQYF. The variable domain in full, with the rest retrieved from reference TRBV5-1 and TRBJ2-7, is KAGVTQTPRYLIKTRGQQVTLSCSPISGHRSVSWYQQTPGQGLQFLFEYFSETQRNKGNFPGRFSGRQFSNSRSEMNVSTLELGDSALYLCASSRRGRDPYEQYFGPGTRLTVT.

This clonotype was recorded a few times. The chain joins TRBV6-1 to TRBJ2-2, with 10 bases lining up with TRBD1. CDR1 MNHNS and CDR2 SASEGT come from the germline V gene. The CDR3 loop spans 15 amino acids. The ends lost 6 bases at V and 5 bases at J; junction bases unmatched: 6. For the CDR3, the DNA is TGTGCCAGCAGGGGGGACAGGGGTCGGACCGGGGAGCTGTTTTTT. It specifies CASRGDRGRTGELFF.

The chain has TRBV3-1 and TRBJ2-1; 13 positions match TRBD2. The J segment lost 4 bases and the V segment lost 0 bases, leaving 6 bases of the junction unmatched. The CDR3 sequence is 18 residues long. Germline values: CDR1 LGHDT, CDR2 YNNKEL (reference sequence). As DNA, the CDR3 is TGTGCCAGCAGCCAAGACGGCGGGACTAGCGGGGCATACAATGAGCAGTTCTTC. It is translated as CASSQDGGTSGAYNEQFF.

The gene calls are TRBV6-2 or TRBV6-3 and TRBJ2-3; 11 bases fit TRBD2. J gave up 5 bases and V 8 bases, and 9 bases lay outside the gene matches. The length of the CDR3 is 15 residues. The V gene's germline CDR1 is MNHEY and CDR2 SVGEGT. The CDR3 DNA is TGTGCCAGCGAGGGGCTAGCGGGAGGTGTAGATACGCAGTATTTT. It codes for CASEGLAGGVDTQYF.

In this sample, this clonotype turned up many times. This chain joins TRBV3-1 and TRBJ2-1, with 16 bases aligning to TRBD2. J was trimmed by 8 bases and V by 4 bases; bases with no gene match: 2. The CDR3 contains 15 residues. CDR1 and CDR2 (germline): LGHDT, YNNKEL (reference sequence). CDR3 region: CASSRGTSGGDEQFF. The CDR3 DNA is TGTGCCAGCAGCCGCGGGACTAGCGGGGGGGATGAGCAGTTCTTC.

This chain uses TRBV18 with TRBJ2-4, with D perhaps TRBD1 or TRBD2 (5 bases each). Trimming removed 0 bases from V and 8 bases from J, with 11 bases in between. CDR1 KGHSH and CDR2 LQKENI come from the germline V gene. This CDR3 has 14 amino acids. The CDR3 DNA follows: TGTGCCAGCTCACCACCAGGGGCGAGGGACATTCAGTACTTC. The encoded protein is CASSPPGARDIQYF.

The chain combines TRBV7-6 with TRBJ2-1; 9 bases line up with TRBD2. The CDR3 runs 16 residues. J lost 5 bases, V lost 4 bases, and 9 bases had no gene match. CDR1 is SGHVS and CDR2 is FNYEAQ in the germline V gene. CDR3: CASSSKGLARNNEQFF. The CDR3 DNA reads TGTGCCAGCAGCTCTAAAGGACTAGCGCGGAACAATGAGCAGTTCTTC. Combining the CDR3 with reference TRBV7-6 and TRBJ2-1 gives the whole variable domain GAGVSQSPRYKVTKRGQDVALRCDPISGHVSLYWYRQALGQGPEFLTYFNYEAQQDKSGLPNDRFSAERPEGSISTLTIQRTEQRDSAMYRCASSSKGLARNNEQFFGPGTRLTVL.

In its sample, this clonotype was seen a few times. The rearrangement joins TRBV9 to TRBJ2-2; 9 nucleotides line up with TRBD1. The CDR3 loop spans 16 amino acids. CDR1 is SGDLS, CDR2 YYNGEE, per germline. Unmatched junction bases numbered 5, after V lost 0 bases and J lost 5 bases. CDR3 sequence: CASSVVGTGSTGELFF. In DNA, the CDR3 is TGTGCCAGCAGCGTAGTCGGGACAGGGAGTACCGGGGAGCTGTTTTTT.

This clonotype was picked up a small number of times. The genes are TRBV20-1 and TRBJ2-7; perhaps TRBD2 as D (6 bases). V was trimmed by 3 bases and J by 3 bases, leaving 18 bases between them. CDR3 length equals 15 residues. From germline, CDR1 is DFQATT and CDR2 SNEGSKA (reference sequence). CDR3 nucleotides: TGCAGTGCTAGTCGGGGGTCCGGGCCCAACTACGAGCAGTACTTC. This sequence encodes CSASRGSGPNYEQYF.

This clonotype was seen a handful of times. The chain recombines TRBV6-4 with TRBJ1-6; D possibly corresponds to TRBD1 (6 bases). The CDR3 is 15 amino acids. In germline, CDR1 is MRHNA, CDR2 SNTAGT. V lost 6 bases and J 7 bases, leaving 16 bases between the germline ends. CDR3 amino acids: CASSPVGALNSPLHF. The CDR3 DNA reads TGTGCCAGCAGCCCCGTGGGGGCACTAAATTCACCCCTCCACTTT.

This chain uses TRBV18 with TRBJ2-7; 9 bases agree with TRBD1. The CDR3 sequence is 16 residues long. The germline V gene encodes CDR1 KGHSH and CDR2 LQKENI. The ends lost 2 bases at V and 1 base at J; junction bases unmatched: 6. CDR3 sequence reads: CASSPWGQGWSYEQYF. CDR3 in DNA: TGTGCCAGCTCACCATGGGGACAGGGTTGGTCCTACGAGCAGTACTTC. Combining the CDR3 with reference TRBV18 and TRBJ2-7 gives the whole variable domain NAGVMQNPRHLVRRRGQEARLRCSPMKGHSHVYWYRQLPEEGLKFMVYLQKENIIDESGMPKERFSAEFPKEGPSILRIQQVVRGDSAAYFCASSPWGQGWSYEQYFGPGTRLTVT.

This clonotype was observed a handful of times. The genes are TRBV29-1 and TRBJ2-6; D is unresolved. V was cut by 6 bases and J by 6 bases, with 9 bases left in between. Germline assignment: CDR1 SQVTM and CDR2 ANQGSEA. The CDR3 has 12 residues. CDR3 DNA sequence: TGCAGCGTCTCGGGTGCGGCCAACGTCCTGACTTTC. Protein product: CSVSGAANVLTF.

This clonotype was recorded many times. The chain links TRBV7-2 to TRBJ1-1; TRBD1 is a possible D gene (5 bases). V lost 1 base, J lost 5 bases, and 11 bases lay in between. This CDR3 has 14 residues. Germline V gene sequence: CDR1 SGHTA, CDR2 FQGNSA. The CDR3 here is CASSLGRVGTEAFF. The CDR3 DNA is TGTGCCAGCAGCTTAGGCAGGGTGGGGACTGAAGCTTTCTTT.

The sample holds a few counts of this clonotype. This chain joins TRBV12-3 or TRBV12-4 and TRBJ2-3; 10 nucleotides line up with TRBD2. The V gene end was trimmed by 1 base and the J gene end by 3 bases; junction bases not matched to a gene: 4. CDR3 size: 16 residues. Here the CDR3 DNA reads TGTGCCAGCAGTTTAGGAGCGGGGGGGGCAACAGATACGCAGTATTTT. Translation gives CASSLGAGGATDTQYF.

CDR3 nucleotides: TGTGCCAGCAGTTCCATAGACAGGGGTGAAGAGACCCAGTACTTC. Its translation: CASSSIDRGEETQYF. The chain carries TRBV6-2 or TRBV6-3 and TRBJ2-5, with 8 bases identical to TRBD1. CDR1 and CDR2 (germline): MNHEY, SVGEGT. The CDR3 totals 15 residues. J was trimmed by 3 bases and V by 4 bases; bases with no gene match: 7.

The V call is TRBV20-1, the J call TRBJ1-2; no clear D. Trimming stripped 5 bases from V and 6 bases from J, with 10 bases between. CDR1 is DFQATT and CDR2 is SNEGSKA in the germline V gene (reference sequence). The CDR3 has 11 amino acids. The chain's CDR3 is CSAPVRDGYTF. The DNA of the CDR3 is TGCAGTGCTCCCGTCCGTGATGGCTACACCTTC.

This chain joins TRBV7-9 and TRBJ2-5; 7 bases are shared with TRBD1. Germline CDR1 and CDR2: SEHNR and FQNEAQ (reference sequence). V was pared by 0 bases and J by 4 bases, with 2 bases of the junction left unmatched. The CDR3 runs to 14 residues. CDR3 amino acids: CASSLAAGGETQYF. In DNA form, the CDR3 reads TGTGCCAGCAGCTTAGCCGCAGGGGGAGAGACCCAGTACTTC.

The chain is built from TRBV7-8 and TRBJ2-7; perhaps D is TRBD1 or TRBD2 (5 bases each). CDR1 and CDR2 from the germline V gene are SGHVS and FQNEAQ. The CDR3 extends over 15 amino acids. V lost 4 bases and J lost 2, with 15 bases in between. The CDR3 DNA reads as TGTGCCAGCAGCTCCTTACCTAGGGACCCCTACGAGCAGTACTTC. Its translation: CASSSLPRDPYEQYF.

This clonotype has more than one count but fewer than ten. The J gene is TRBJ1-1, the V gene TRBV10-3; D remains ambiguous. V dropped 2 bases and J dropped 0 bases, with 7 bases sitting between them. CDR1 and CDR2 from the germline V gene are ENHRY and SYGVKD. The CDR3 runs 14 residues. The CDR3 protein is CAISEVAVNTEAFF. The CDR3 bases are TGTGCCATCAGTGAGGTGGCGGTGAACACTGAAGCTTTCTTT.

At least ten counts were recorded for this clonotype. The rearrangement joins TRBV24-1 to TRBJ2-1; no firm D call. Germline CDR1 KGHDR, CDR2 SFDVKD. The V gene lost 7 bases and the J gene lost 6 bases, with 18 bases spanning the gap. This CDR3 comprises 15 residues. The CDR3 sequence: CATSSWSSLVNEQFF. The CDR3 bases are TGTGCCACCAGCTCATGGTCTTCTCTCGTCAATGAGCAGTTCTTC.

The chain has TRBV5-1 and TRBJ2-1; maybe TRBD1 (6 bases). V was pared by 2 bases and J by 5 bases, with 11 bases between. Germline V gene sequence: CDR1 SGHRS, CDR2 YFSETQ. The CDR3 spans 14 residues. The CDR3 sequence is CASSFGTTNNEQFF. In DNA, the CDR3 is TGCGCCAGCAGCTTCGGGACAACCAACAATGAGCAGTTCTTC.

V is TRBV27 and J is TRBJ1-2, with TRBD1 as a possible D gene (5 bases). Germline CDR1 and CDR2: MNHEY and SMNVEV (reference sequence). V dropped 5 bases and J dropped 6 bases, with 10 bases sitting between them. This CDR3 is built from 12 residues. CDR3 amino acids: CASSARGDGYTF. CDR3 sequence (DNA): TGTGCCAGCAGTGCGCGGGGGGATGGCTACACCTTC.

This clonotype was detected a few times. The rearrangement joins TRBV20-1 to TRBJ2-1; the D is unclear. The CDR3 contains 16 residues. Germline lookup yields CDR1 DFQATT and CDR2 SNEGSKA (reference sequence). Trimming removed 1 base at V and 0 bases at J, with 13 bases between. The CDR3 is CSARVHSPSSYNEQFF. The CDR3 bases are TGCAGTGCTAGAGTTCACAGCCCCAGCTCCTACAATGAGCAGTTCTTC.

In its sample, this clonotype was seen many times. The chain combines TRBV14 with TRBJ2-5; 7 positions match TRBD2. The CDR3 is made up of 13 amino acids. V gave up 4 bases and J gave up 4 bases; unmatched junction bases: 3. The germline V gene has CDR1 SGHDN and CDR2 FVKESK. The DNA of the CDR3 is TGTGCCAGCAGCCGGGGGGGAGGAGAGACCCAGTACTTC. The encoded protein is CASSRGGGETQYF.

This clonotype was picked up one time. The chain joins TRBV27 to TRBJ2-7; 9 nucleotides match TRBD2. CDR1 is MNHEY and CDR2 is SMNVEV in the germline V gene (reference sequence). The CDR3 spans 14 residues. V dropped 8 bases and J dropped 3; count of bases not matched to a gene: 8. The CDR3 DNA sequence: TGTGCCAGCTGGGCGGGAGGGAGGGTCTACGAGCAGTACTTC. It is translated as CASWAGGRVYEQYF.

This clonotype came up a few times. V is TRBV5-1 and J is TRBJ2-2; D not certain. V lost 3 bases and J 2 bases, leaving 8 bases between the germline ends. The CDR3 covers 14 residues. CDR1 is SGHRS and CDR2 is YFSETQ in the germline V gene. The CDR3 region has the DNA TGCGCCAGCAGCTCCAGACCCAACACCGGGGAGCTGTTTTTT. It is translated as CASSSRPNTGELFF.

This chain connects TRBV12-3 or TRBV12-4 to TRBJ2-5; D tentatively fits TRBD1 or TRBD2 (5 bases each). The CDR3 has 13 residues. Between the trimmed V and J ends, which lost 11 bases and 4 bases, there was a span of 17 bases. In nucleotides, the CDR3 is TGTGCCTCCAGACTGGGTGGGGGAGAGACCCAGTACTTC. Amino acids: CASRLGGGETQYF.

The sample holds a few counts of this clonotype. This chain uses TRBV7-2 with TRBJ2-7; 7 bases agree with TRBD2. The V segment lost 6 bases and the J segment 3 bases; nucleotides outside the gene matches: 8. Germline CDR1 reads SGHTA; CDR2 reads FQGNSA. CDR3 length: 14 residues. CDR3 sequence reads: CASRGGGINYEQYF. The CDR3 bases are TGTGCCAGCAGGGGCGGGGGTATTAACTACGAGCAGTACTTC.

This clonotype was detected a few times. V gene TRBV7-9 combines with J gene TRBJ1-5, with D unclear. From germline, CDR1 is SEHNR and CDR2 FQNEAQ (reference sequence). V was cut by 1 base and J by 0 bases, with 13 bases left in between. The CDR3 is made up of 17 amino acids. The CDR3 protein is CASSLGASLYSNQPQHF. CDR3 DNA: TGTGCCAGCAGCTTAGGGGCTTCTTTGTATAGCAATCAGCCCCAGCATTTT.